This T cell receptor (beta chain) derives from a study of neurological immune-mediated disorders (dated by TCRdb to about 2019). Broadly, across the study: Using UMI-based sequencing, the study compared peripheral blood TCR-beta repertoires from patients with HTLV-I-associated myelopathy (HAM/TSP), patients with multiple sclerosis, and healthy controls. The roughly 110 TCR-beta libraries included longitudinal samples, technical triplicates and paired sorted CD4+ and CD8+ T-cell subsets alongside PBMC samples. The cohort comprised 68 subjects: about 14 HAM/TSP patients, approximately 34 multiple sclerosis patients and approximately 20 healthy controls.

cDNA was synthesized by template-switch 5'RACE using a primer carrying a 10-nucleotide random unique molecular identifier by which each TCR transcript was tagged. Over 180 million TCR-beta sequences, covering 15-18 subjects, were produced in each sequencing run. Total RNA was extracted with the RNeasy kit. TCR-beta VDJ regions were amplified with primers for the TCR constant region and the 5'RACE anchor, using the KAPA Real-time Library Amplification kit. Sample indexes and Illumina adaptors were added in a first PCR, after which library yield was increased in a second PCR. The roughly 650 bp TCR product was size-selected on a 2% E-gel SizeSelection system after Ampure bead purification. Before pooling, library quality was assessed on a Bioanalyzer, concentration was determined with Qubit, and library quantification was performed with the Kapa Library Quantification kit. An Illumina HiSeq 2500 sequenced the libraries paired-end 2 x 150 bp. To increase sequence diversity, about 25-31% phiX was spiked into each library pool. From the authors' description of their analysis: Quality-filtered reads were processed with the UMI-based MiGEC pipeline, which removed over 80% of raw TCR sequences during error correction. VDJ genes were aligned to IMGT germline references, and each clonotype was defined by a unique CDR3 amino acid sequence together with V-J genes. VDJtools evaluated clonal expansion, Shannon diversity and CDR3 relatedness (CalcPairwiseDistances, ClusterSamples); CLCbio workbench built phylogenetic trees. A clone was classed as expanded if it had 8 or more unique UMIs, a cutoff based on coefficient-of-variation modelling across technical triplicates. The public reads were quality trimmed at Q25 with fastp and then assembled into clones with MiXCR by TCRdb, keeping productive beta chains. Each CDR3 protein appears once, grouped with its most common genes and DNA. V and J calls and clone size were set by TCRdb, not the authors. Counted in this sample were tens of thousands of distinct CDR3 sequences; roughly 18% of them appeared once. The top ten clonotypes cover 15% of the sample.

The healthy controls were volunteers from blood banks in Maryland, USA. Libraries from unsorted PBMCs were made from 2 million PBMCs kept in RNAlater at -80 degrees C until RNA extraction. Peripheral blood was subjected to Ficoll-Hypaque density gradient centrifugation to isolate PBMCs, which were then cryopreserved in liquid nitrogen. This clonotype appeared many times. There is no known antigen for this receptor. Qualities for individual bases were not recorded, and no much larger clone is one base off. Study-wide findings and limitations: No identical CDR3 amino acid sequences were shared among expanded clones across subjects, suggesting private TCR-beta repertoires in all groups. The highest TCR clonal expansion was observed in HAM/TSP patients, whereas the lowest was observed in MS patients, even when compared with healthy controls.

Including the terminal cysteine and phenylalanine, the CDR3 comprises 14 residues. CDR3 DNA only is kept here, 42 bases in frame from base 1. For CDR1 and CDR2, the germline V gene lists SGHVS and FQNEAQ. The trim is 5 bases for V and 8 bases for J, with a gap of 16 bases between the germline ends. The chain is assembled from TRBV7-8 and TRBJ1-5; no D gene is confidently identified. This clonotype was sampled from a woman in her thirties or forties in good health. Sequenced material: PBMCs. CDR3 reads: CASSPSGVDEPQHF. The bases read TGTGCCAGCAGCCCTAGTGGTGTGGACGAGCCCCAGCATTTT.